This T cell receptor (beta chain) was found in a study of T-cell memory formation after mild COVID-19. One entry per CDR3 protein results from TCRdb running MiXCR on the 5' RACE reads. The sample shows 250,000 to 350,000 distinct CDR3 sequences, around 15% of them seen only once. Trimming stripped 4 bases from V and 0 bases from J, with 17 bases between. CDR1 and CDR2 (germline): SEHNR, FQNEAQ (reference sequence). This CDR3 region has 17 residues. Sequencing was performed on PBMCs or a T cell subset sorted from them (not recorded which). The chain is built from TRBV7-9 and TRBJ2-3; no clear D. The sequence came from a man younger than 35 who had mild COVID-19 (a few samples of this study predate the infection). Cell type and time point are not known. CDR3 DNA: TGTGCCAGCAGCTCCTCCCTCCCGTACGCTAGCACAGATACGCAGTATTTT. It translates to CASSSSLPYASTDTQYF.